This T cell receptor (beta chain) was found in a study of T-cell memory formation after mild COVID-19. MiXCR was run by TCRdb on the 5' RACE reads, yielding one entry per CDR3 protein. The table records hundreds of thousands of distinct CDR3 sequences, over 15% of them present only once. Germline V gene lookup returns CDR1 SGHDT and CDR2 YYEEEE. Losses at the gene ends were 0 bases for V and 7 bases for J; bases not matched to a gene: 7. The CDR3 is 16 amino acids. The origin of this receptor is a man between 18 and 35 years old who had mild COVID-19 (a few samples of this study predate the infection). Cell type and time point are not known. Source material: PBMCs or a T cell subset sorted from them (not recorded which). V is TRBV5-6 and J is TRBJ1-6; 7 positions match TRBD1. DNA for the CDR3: TGTGCCAGCAGCTTGGCGGACAGGTGGGAGAATTCACCCCTCCACTTT. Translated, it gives CASSLADRWENSPLHF.